The 22 T cell receptor beta chains given below trace back to one sample, sequenced in a study of cytomegalovirus exposure and HLA in healthy donors. Primers: 60 Vbeta forward and 13 Jbeta reverse. Clones were sequenced by immunoSEQ multiplex PCR, and TCRdb holds only the in-frame ones, with some missing. The sample has 110,000 to 150,000 clones; about four fifths are singletons. Sequencing was performed on PBMCs. The receptors here all came from a woman in her late teens or twenties in good health and CMV-seropositive.

The CDR3 region is CASSSAGARETQYF. The CDR3 region has the DNA TGTGCCAGTAGTAGCGCGGGGGCTCGCGAGACCCAGTACTTC. The chain links TRBV19 to TRBJ2-5, with D possibly TRBD2 on 7 matching bases. There are 14 residues in the CDR3. The germline gives CDR1 LNHDA, CDR2 SQIVND (reference sequence). The V end lost 4 bases, the J end lost 5 bases, and 14 bases lay between the germline ends.

This clone occurred a few times. The chain is built from TRBV4-1 and TRBJ2-1; 11 bases are shared with TRBD2. Germline V gene sequence: CDR1 MGHRA, CDR2 YSYEKL. The V segment lost 1 base and the J segment 4 bases; nucleotides outside the gene matches: 12. This CDR3 contains 19 residues. CDR3 sequence reads: CASSQVDLGLAARYNEQFF. The CDR3 DNA is TGCGCCAGCAGCCAAGTTGATCTGGGACTAGCGGCCAGGTACAATGAGCAGTTCTTC.

This sequence joins TRBV7-2 and TRBJ1-2, with 7 bases aligning to TRBD1. The junction had 9 bases not matched to a gene; V was cut back by 5 bases and J by 6 bases. There are 14 residues in the CDR3. CDR1 and CDR2 from the germline V gene are SGHTA and FQGNSA. The CDR3 is CASSQGGQDNGYTF. The CDR3 DNA follows: TGTGCCAGCAGCCAGGGGGGTCAAGATAATGGCTACACCTTC.

The J gene is TRBJ2-5, the V gene TRBV2; perhaps TRBD1 as D (6 bases). This CDR3 is 15 amino acids long. From germline, CDR1 is SNHLY and CDR2 FYNNEI. V dropped 4 bases and J dropped 0 bases, with 12 bases sitting between them. The DNA of the CDR3 is TGTGCCAGCAGTGTGAACAGGGCGTACCAAGAGACCCAGTACTTC. Translation: CASSVNRAYQETQYF.

V gene TRBV6-8 combines with J gene TRBJ1-6; TRBD1 agrees at 8 bases. The CDR3 contains 17 residues. V shed 5 bases and J 5 bases; nucleotides not matched to a gene: 11. The germline CDR1 and CDR2 sequences are MNHGY and SAAAGT. In DNA form, the CDR3 reads TGTGCCAGCAGTCCCACCTCGGACAGGGAGGATAATTCACCCCTCCACTTT. Residues: CASSPTSDREDNSPLHF.

V is TRBV5-6 and J is TRBJ1-6, with a possible D match to TRBD1 (5 bases). Germline loops: CDR1 SGHDT, CDR2 YYEEEE. The germline V and J ends were trimmed by 0 bases and 9 bases, with 13 bases remaining between them. There are 15 residues in the CDR3. The CDR3 coding sequence is TGTGCCAGCAGCTTGGCCGGGGGGTTAGGTTCACCCCTCCACTTT. This sequence encodes CASSLAGGLGSPLHF.

This clone was counted only a few times. This rearrangement joins TRBV7-9 to TRBJ2-5; TRBD2 aligns across 11 bases. Germline CDR1 and CDR2: SEHNR and FQNEAQ (reference sequence). With V trimmed by 2 bases and J by 5 bases, 7 bases remained unmatched. This CDR3 comprises 16 residues. The CDR3 DNA reads TGTGCCAGCAGCTTAAAGATAGCGGGGGGGCTTGAGACCCAGTACTTC. Protein product: CASSLKIAGGLETQYF.

The chain recombines TRBV6-1 with TRBJ2-5, with 12 positions matching TRBD2. Losses at the gene ends were 4 bases for V and 4 bases for J; bases not matched to a gene: 13. Germline CDR1 and CDR2: MNHNS and SASEGT. This CDR3 region has 18 residues. As DNA, the CDR3 is TGTGCCAGCAGTGGGACTAGCGGGACTTTAGGGAGAAGAGAGACCCAGTACTTC. Amino acids: CASSGTSGTLGRRETQYF.

The gene calls are TRBV5-1 and TRBJ1-1; a weak D match, TRBD1 (5 bases). V was cut by 4 bases and J by 2 bases, with 12 bases left in between. The germline gives CDR1 SGHRS, CDR2 YFSETQ. The CDR3 runs 14 residues. CDR3 nucleotides: TGCGCCAGCAGCCCGGGGGAACTTAACACTGAAGCTTTCTTT. Translated, it gives CASSPGELNTEAFF.

The J gene is TRBJ1-5, the V gene TRBV28, with 9 nucleotides matching TRBD1. V lost 4 bases, J lost 3 bases, and 7 bases stayed unmatched. Germline lookup yields CDR1 MDHEN and CDR2 SYDVKM. CDR3 length: 16 residues. The DNA of the CDR3 is TGTGCCAGCAGTTCCCTAACAGGGGGCCCCAATCAGCCCCAGCATTTT. Translated, it gives CASSSLTGGPNQPQHF.

This chain connects TRBV30 to TRBJ1-4; a weak D match, TRBD1 (6 bases). Germline CDR1 and CDR2: GTSNPN and SVGIG (reference sequence). The CDR3 length is 15 residues. The V end lost 2 bases, the J end lost 4 bases, and 14 bases lay between the germline ends. CDR3 residues: CAWSSQGHGNEKLFF. As DNA, the CDR3 is TGTGCCTGGAGTTCACAGGGTCACGGTAATGAAAAACTGTTTTTT.

CDR3 region: CASSQDHGTSWSNEQFF. In DNA, the CDR3 is TGCGCCAGCAGCCAAGATCACGGGACTAGCTGGTCCAATGAGCAGTTCTTC. The V gene is TRBV4-1, the J gene TRBJ2-1, with 9 bases aligning to TRBD2. CDR3 length equals 17 residues. Trimming took 0 bases from V and 6 from J; bases not matched to a gene: 9. Germline values: CDR1 MGHRA, CDR2 YSYEKL.

The chain uses TRBV6-5 and TRBJ1-5; the match to TRBD1 covers 8 bases. V shed 0 bases, J shed 5 bases, and the junction held 3 bases outside the gene matches. The CDR3 is 15 amino acids. The germline gives CDR1 MNHEY, CDR2 SVGAGI. DNA of the CDR3: TGTGCCAGCAGTTACTCTCGGACAGGGTATCAGCCCCAGCATTTT. Translated: CASSYSRTGYQPQHF.

V is TRBV5-1 and J is TRBJ1-2; D is perhaps TRBD1 (6 bases). V dropped 4 bases and J dropped 13 bases, with 14 bases sitting between them. CDR3 size: 11 residues. The germline V gene encodes CDR1 SGHRS and CDR2 YFSETQ. This CDR3 reads CASSVEGVTTF. CDR3 nucleotide sequence: TGCGCCAGCAGCGTAGAGGGGGTTACCACCTTC.

The gene calls are TRBV5-1 and TRBJ1-1; D is uncertain. Germline-derived CDR1 and CDR2 are SGHRS and YFSETQ. The CDR3 loop spans 15 amino acids. The ends were cut back, 0 bases at V and 1 base at J, with 10 bases in the middle. This chain's CDR3 is CASSLAFRQNTEAFF. CDR3 nucleotides: TGCGCCAGCAGCTTGGCTTTCAGACAGAACACTGAAGCTTTCTTT.

V gene TRBV19 combines with J gene TRBJ1-1; maybe TRBD1 (6 bases). Germline V gene sequence: CDR1 LNHDA, CDR2 SQIVND (reference sequence). The CDR3 contains 17 residues. Trimming cost V 2 bases and J 1 base, with 17 bases left between them. The CDR3 region is CASSISRWGQGNTEAFF. The CDR3 nucleotides are TGTGCCAGTAGTATAAGTAGGTGGGGGCAGGGGAACACTGAAGCTTTCTTT.

The chain couples TRBV25-1 to TRBJ2-1; 8 bases fit TRBD1. The V and J ends lost 5 bases and 8 bases, in that order; junction bases with no gene match: 11. Germline loops: CDR1 MGHDK, CDR2 SYGVNS. The CDR3 is made up of 15 amino acids. The CDR3: CASSPGQGRLDEQFF. The CDR3 DNA is TGTGCCAGCAGTCCCGGACAGGGTCGGTTGGATGAGCAGTTCTTC. Supplemented by reference TRBV25-1 and TRBJ2-1, the full variable domain reads EADIYQTPRYLVIGTGKKITLECSQTMGHDKMYWYQQDPGMELHLIHYSYGVNSTEKGDLSSESTVSRIRTEHFPLTLESARPSHTSQYLCASSPGQGRLDEQFFGPGTRLTVL.

V and J are TRBV28 and TRBJ1-1; TRBD1 matches at 9 bases. From germline, CDR1 is MDHEN and CDR2 SYDVKM. V shed 6 bases, J shed 10 bases, and the junction held 6 bases outside the gene matches. The CDR3 runs to 12 residues. The CDR3, as DNA: TGTGCCAGCAGGTCGACAGGGGGTTTAGCTTTCTTT. It specifies CASRSTGGLAFF.

The chain combines TRBV11-2 with TRBJ1-4, with D perhaps TRBD1 (5 bases). CDR1 and CDR2 from the germline V gene are SGHAT and FQNNGV. The length of the CDR3 is 17 residues. V lost 5 bases to trimming and J lost 0 bases, with 16 bases between them. CDR3 protein: CASSEPGLSSTNEKLFF. The CDR3 bases are TGTGCCAGCAGCGAACCGGGACTTAGTTCAACTAATGAAAAACTGTTTTTT. Supplemented by reference TRBV11-2 and TRBJ1-4, the full variable domain reads EAGVAQSPRYKIIEKRQSVAFWCNPISGHATLYWYQQILGQGPKLLIQFQNNGVVDDSQLPKDRFSAERLKGVDSTLKIQPAKLEDSAVYLCASSEPGLSSTNEKLFFGSGTQLSVL.

The rearrangement joins TRBV4-3 to TRBJ1-5, with D unclear. CDR1 and CDR2 (germline): LGHNA, YSLEER. Between the trimmed V and J ends, which lost 3 bases and 3 bases, there was a span of 6 bases. The CDR3 extends over 13 amino acids. The CDR3 nucleotides are TGCGCCAGCAGCCAGGCTCACAATCAGCCCCAGCATTTT. Protein: CASSQAHNQPQHF.

This chain connects TRBV7-9 to TRBJ1-2; D not resolved. This CDR3 is 16 amino acids long. Trimming shortened V by 2 bases and J by 4 bases, and 17 bases separated the two germline ends. Germline CDR1 and CDR2: SEHNR and FQNEAQ (reference sequence). The chain's CDR3 is CASSLKLRDIGYGYTF. In DNA, the CDR3 is TGTGCCAGCAGCTTAAAACTACGAGATATAGGCTATGGCTACACCTTC.

This chain links TRBV4-2 with TRBJ2-7, with TRBD1 matching over 9 bases. This CDR3 has 15 amino acids. Looked up from germline, CDR1 is LGHNA and CDR2 is YNFKEQ. The ends lost 2 bases at V and 2 bases at J; junction bases unmatched: 4. The CDR3 loop reads CASSQSGTGTYEQYF. The DNA for the CDR3 is TGTGCCAGCAGCCAATCCGGGACAGGGACCTACGAGCAGTACTTC.